The entry below describes one TCR beta chain. With a J-beta primer mix and a sample-barcoded 5' primer, a second PCR ran roughly 6 to 11 cycles. MiXCR was run by TCRdb on the 5' RACE reads, yielding one entry per CDR3 protein. This repertoire shows almost 1 million distinct CDR3 sequences, about 53% found once; its top ten account for around 21%. The data belong to a study of blood T cells in healthy people across ages. All donors came from Russia, were Caucasian and healthy, and spanned ages roughly 6 to 95. The CDR3 is made up of 16 amino acids. The germline gives CDR1 MGHRA, CDR2 YSYEKL. V lost 4 bases, J lost 7 bases, and 19 bases lay in between.

Sample: blood. The chain is built from TRBV4-1 and TRBJ1-4; D gene uncertain. The TCR comes from a woman aged 60 to 75 in good health. The CDR3 loop reads CASSPWSGAVSEKLFF. CDR3 nucleotide sequence: TGCGCCAGCAGCCCCTGGTCGGGTGCTGTTAGTGAAAAACTGTTTTTT.